The 32 T cell receptor beta chains listed next were all sequenced from one sample in a study of naive and memory T cell subsets. Study observations and caveats: A few larger clonotypes appeared in naive repertoires, especially CD8, possibly memory cells re-expressing CD45RA.

No antigen has been assigned to these receptors. An equimolar mix of two oligonucleotides served as the beta constant-region primer for TRBC1 and TRBC2. The ligated cDNA underwent four PCR rounds using SP2 and nested alpha and beta constant-region primers. Using its own MiXCR run on the UMI-ligation and nested PCR reads, TCRdb lists one record per CDR3 protein. In the table there are 140,000 to 150,000 distinct CDR3 sequences, over 20% of which are singletons. Input material: naive CD4+ T cells from blood. The receptors come from a human donor in good health.

This clonotype came up a few times. The chain couples TRBV7-2 to TRBJ1-5; no clear D gene. V lost 2 bases, J lost 0 bases, and 11 bases lay in between. Germline V gene sequence: CDR1 SGHTA, CDR2 FQGNSA. This CDR3 has 16 residues. The CDR3 loop is CASSLRMTHSNQPQHF. In DNA, the CDR3 is TGTGCCAGCAGCTTAAGGATGACCCATAGCAATCAGCCCCAGCATTTT.

V usage is TRBV5-1 and J usage is TRBJ2-5, with D perhaps TRBD1 or TRBD2 (5 bases each). The length of the CDR3 is 14 residues. The V gene lost 4 bases and the J gene lost 2 bases, with 12 bases spanning the gap. Germline V gene data show CDR1 as SGHRS and CDR2 as YFSETQ. CDR3 DNA: TGCGCCAGCAGCACCCCCGGGACGCAAGAGACCCAGTACTTC. As protein: CASSTPGTQETQYF.

The chain couples TRBV3-1 to TRBJ2-1; D perhaps matches TRBD2 (6 bases). Germline V gene lookup returns CDR1 LGHDT and CDR2 YNNKEL (reference sequence). This CDR3 contains 17 residues. Trimming removed 3 bases from V and 0 bases from J, with 15 bases in between. CDR3 nucleotide sequence: TGTGCCAGCAGCCATTACGGACTACCGAGCTCCTACAATGAGCAGTTCTTC. Amino acids: CASSHYGLPSSYNEQFF.

This clonotype was counted at least ten times. The J gene is TRBJ2-7, the V gene TRBV11-2; D uncertain. The CDR3 contains 17 residues. The germline gives CDR1 SGHAT, CDR2 FQNNGV. V lost 2 bases to trimming and J lost 3 bases, with 20 bases between them. CDR3 loop: CASSLRPSLYTGYEQYF. CDR3 DNA sequence: TGTGCCAGCAGCTTAAGACCCTCTCTTTACACGGGCTACGAGCAGTACTTC.

The chain is built from TRBV30 and TRBJ2-7; D not resolved. The CDR3 extends over 11 amino acids. Germline CDR1 GTSNPN, CDR2 SVGIG (reference sequence). Trimming removed 8 bases from V and 3 bases from J, with 11 bases in between. The CDR3 nucleotides are TGTGCCATGTCGCCGCTCTACGAGCAGTACTTC. Protein: CAMSPLYEQYF.

V usage is TRBV29-1 and J usage is TRBJ1-1; D possibly corresponds to TRBD1 (5 bases). V was clipped by 6 bases and J by 7 bases, with 15 bases between them. The CDR3 extends over 12 amino acids. Germline V lookup: CDR1 SQVTM, CDR2 ANQGSEA. CDR3 sequence (DNA): TGCAGCGTCGCGATTGGGACCCTTGAAGCTTTCTTT. Translated: CSVAIGTLEAFF.

In its sample, this clonotype was seen many times. The V call is TRBV14, the J call TRBJ1-4, with D possibly matching TRBD1 (6 bases). The V end lost 2 bases, the J end lost 0 bases, and 7 bases lay between the germline ends. Germline lookup yields CDR1 SGHDN and CDR2 FVKESK. The CDR3 has 15 amino acids. CDR3 DNA sequence: TGTGCCAGCAGCCAACACAGGGCAACTAATGAAAAACTGTTTTTT. Encoded protein: CASSQHRATNEKLFF.

In its sample, this clonotype was seen a few times. The chain employs TRBV29-1 and TRBJ2-7; TRBD1 agrees at 9 bases. The germline V gene encodes CDR1 SQVTM and CDR2 ANQGSEA. Trimming removed 7 bases from V and 7 bases from J; junction bases left unmatched: 14. CDR3 length: 14 amino acids. The CDR3 nucleotides read TGCAGCGGAGGACCGGGACAGGGAATACGGGAGCAGTACTTC. It translates to CSGGPGQGIREQYF.

The sample holds a few counts of this clonotype. The gene calls are TRBV28 and TRBJ2-7; TRBD2 matches at 10 bases. Germline CDR1 reads MDHEN; CDR2 reads SYDVKM. V dropped 2 bases and J dropped 3; count of bases not matched to a gene: 16. CDR3 length: 19 amino acids. CDR3 sequence (DNA): TGTGCCAGCAGTTTAAACCCGTCCGAGACTAGCGGGCAAAACTACGAGCAGTACTTC. Translating it yields CASSLNPSETSGQNYEQYF. Using reference TRBV28 and TRBJ2-7 for the parts outside the CDR3, the full variable domain is DVKVTQSSRYLVKRTGEKVFLECVQDMDHENMFWYRQDPGLGLRLIYFSYDVKMKEKGDIPEGYSVSREKKERFSLILESASTNQTSMYLCASSLNPSETSGQNYEQYFGPGTRLTVT.

This clonotype was seen just once. The gene calls are TRBV5-1 and TRBJ2-7; possible D gene TRBD1, 5 bases. The CDR3 contains 16 residues. Looked up from germline, CDR1 is SGHRS and CDR2 is YFSETQ. Trimming removed 1 base from V and 3 bases from J, with 17 bases in between. The CDR3 reads CASSLTQGSGIYEQYF. The CDR3 bases are TGCGCCAGCAGCTTGACCCAGGGTTCCGGAATCTACGAGCAGTACTTC.

This clonotype was observed once. This rearrangement joins TRBV20-1 to TRBJ2-7; 9 bases are a match to TRBD1. This CDR3 region has 13 residues. Germline lookup yields CDR1 DFQATT and CDR2 SNEGSKA (reference sequence). The J segment lost 5 bases and the V segment lost 4 bases, leaving 6 bases of the junction unmatched. Here the CDR3 reads CSANPGQGHEQYF. As DNA, the CDR3 is TGCAGTGCTAATCCGGGACAGGGCCACGAGCAGTACTTC.

A few counts support this clonotype. V and J are TRBV6-5 and TRBJ2-7; TRBD2 matches 10 bases. The CDR3 contains 15 residues. Trimming removed 6 bases from V and 5 bases from J; junction bases left unmatched: 10. Germline V lookup: CDR1 MNHEY, CDR2 SVGAGI. CDR3 amino acids: CASSASSGSFHEQYF. The CDR3 DNA reads as TGTGCCAGCAGCGCCTCTAGCGGGAGTTTCCACGAGCAGTACTTC.

This sequence joins TRBV4-3 and TRBJ2-2; 8 bases match TRBD2. The CDR3 is 18 amino acids. Germline CDR1 and CDR2: LGHNA and YSLEER. With V trimmed by 3 bases and J by 0 bases, 9 bases remained unmatched. The CDR3 here is CASSQGGAGVANTGELFF. CDR3 nucleotide sequence: TGCGCCAGCAGCCAGGGGGGAGCGGGGGTGGCGAACACCGGGGAGCTGTTTTTT.

The rearrangement joins TRBV19 to TRBJ2-7, with D possibly called TRBD1 or TRBD2 (5 bases each). Germline loops: CDR1 LNHDA, CDR2 SQIVND (reference sequence). V dropped 3 bases and J dropped 7 bases, with 22 bases sitting between them. This CDR3 has 16 amino acids. The CDR3: CASSISQGLTAGEQYF. As DNA, the CDR3 is TGTGCCAGTAGTATTTCTCAGGGCCTCACGGCGGGTGAGCAGTACTTC.

This clonotype was seen ten or more times. The V call is TRBV20-1, the J call TRBJ2-1, with unresolved D. This CDR3 comprises 13 residues. V shed 3 bases and J shed 6 bases, with 12 bases lying between them. Per germline, CDR1 DFQATT and CDR2 SNEGSKA (reference sequence). CDR3 nucleotide sequence: TGCAGTGCTAGCGGTCTAGTTATCAATGAGCAGTTCTTC. This encodes CSASGLVINEQFF.

This clonotype was counted a few times. The chain carries TRBV2 and TRBJ2-7; the match to TRBD1 covers 8 bases. The germline gives CDR1 SNHLY, CDR2 FYNNEI. This CDR3 has 13 amino acids. With V trimmed by 8 bases and J by 5 bases, 8 bases remained unmatched. For the CDR3, the DNA is TGTGCCAGCTCCAGAGACAGGGGCAACGAGCAGTACTTC. This sequence encodes CASSRDRGNEQYF.

This clonotype was seen repeatedly, ten times or more. The chain has TRBV18 and TRBJ2-3; D perhaps matches TRBD1 (5 bases). This CDR3 comprises 14 residues. The ends were cut back, 2 bases at V and 1 base at J, with 7 bases in the middle. Germline-derived CDR1 and CDR2 are KGHSH and LQKENI. CDR3 sequence: CASSPGQGTDTQYF. The CDR3 bases are TGTGCCAGCTCACCAGGACAAGGCACAGATACGCAGTATTTT.

This clonotype was seen more than once but under ten times. The chain is built from TRBV7-2 and TRBJ2-3; 12 nucleotides line up with TRBD2. With V trimmed by 6 bases and J by 3 bases, 4 bases remained unmatched. The CDR3 covers 15 residues. Germline values: CDR1 SGHTA, CDR2 FQGNSA. CDR3 sequence: CASRTTSGRTDTQYF. CDR3 DNA: TGTGCCAGCAGAACGACTAGCGGGAGAACAGATACGCAGTATTTT.

The chain joins TRBV18 to TRBJ2-5; TRBD1 matches at 8 bases. Per the germline V gene, CDR1 is KGHSH and CDR2 is LQKENI. The CDR3 is 14 amino acids. J lost 5 bases, V lost 0 bases, and 2 bases had no gene match. In nucleotides, the CDR3 is TGTGCCAGCTCACCACCGGACAGGGCGGAGACCCAGTACTTC. This codes for CASSPPDRAETQYF.

The genes are TRBV7-2 and TRBJ2-4; D unclear. The V end lost 1 base, the J end lost 4 bases, and 8 bases lay between the germline ends. Germline V CDR1 and CDR2: SGHTA, FQGNSA. The CDR3 covers 14 residues. CDR3 nucleotide sequence: TGTGCCAGCAGCTTAGAAGGTCGGAAAAACATTCAGTACTTC. Protein product: CASSLEGRKNIQYF.

In DNA form, the CDR3 reads TGTGCCAGCAGCCCACATTCCAACACCATATATTTT. Its translation is CASSPHSNTIYF. The chain employs TRBV11-2 and TRBJ1-3; D not resolved. Per germline, CDR1 SGHAT and CDR2 FQNNGV. This CDR3 contains 12 residues. Trimming cost V 5 bases and J 7 bases, with 9 bases left between them.

This clonotype was seen more than once but under ten times. The V call is TRBV7-2, the J call TRBJ2-1; D ambiguous. Germline V gives CDR1 SGHTA, CDR2 FQGNSA. The CDR3 contains 15 residues. V was pared by 5 bases and J by 1 base, with 12 bases between. The CDR3 DNA sequence: TGTGCCAGCAGCCCCGACACCGGGTCCTACAATGAGCAGTTCTTC. This translates into CASSPDTGSYNEQFF.

The chain links TRBV7-9 to TRBJ2-3, with TRBD2 matching over 8 bases. Germline CDR1 and CDR2: SEHNR and FQNEAQ (reference sequence). V lost 8 bases, J lost 6 bases, and 13 bases stayed unmatched. The CDR3 runs 15 residues. The CDR3 here is CASSPGAAGEDTQYF. The DNA for the CDR3 is TGTGCCAGCTCCCCCGGGGCAGCGGGAGAGGATACGCAGTATTTT. Together with reference TRBV7-9 and TRBJ2-3, the CDR3 gives the full variable domain: DTGVSQNPRHKITKRGQNVTFRCDPISEHNRLYWYRQTLGQGPEFLTYFQNEAQLEKSRLLSDRFSAERPKGSFSTLEIQRTEQGDSAMYLCASSPGAAGEDTQYFGPGTRLTVL.

This clonotype was counted between two and nine times. The chain has TRBV3-1 and TRBJ2-5; D tentatively reads TRBD1 or TRBD2 (5 bases each). V was cut by 1 base and J by 5 bases, with 14 bases left in between. The CDR3 is 15 residues long. Germline values: CDR1 LGHDT, CDR2 YNNKEL (reference sequence). The CDR3 loop is CASSQGLGVQETQYF. For the CDR3, the DNA is TGTGCCAGCAGCCAAGGGCTGGGGGTACAGGAGACCCAGTACTTC.

The chain employs TRBV28 and TRBJ2-6; TRBD1 might be the D (5 bases). The CDR3 extends over 15 amino acids. CDR1 is MDHEN and CDR2 is SYDVKM in the germline V gene. V dropped 7 bases and J dropped 0 bases, with 10 bases sitting between them. CDR3 coding DNA: TGTGCCAGCAAGACCAGGGACTCTGGGGCCAACGTCCTGACTTTC. This encodes CASKTRDSGANVLTF.

CDR3 DNA: TGCGCCAGCAGCCCTGTGCGCGGCACCGGGGAGCTGTTTTTT. It is translated as CASSPVRGTGELFF. The chain links TRBV5-1 to TRBJ2-2, with unresolved D. Germline V CDR1 and CDR2: SGHRS, YFSETQ. The CDR3 covers 14 residues. V lost 4 bases and J 4 bases, leaving 11 bases between the germline ends.

CDR3 residues: CASSLDEPAYEQYF. CDR3 coding DNA: TGTGCCAGCAGCTTAGATGAGCCTGCGTACGAGCAGTACTTC. The V gene is TRBV7-7, the J gene TRBJ2-7; D gene unclear. CDR1 and CDR2 from the germline V gene are SSHAT and FNYEAQ (reference sequence). V was cut by 1 base and J by 4 bases, with 11 bases left in between. The CDR3 has 14 residues.

The chain carries TRBV5-8 and TRBJ2-5; D remains unclear. The CDR3 sequence is 13 residues long. Per germline, CDR1 SGHTS and CDR2 YDEGEE. Trimming removed 7 bases at V and 3 bases at J, with 13 bases between. The DNA for the CDR3 is TGTGCCAGCCCACTATTTAGGGAAGAGACCCAGTACTTC. Translating gives CASPLFREETQYF.

The rearrangement uses TRBV2 and TRBJ2-2; D possibly corresponds to TRBD1 (5 bases). With 6 bases removed from V and 5 bases from J, the gap between germline ends came to 10 bases. Germline V lookup: CDR1 SNHLY, CDR2 FYNNEI. There are 13 residues in the CDR3. The CDR3 is CASSEQETGELFF. CDR3 in DNA: TGTGCCAGCAGCGAACAGGAGACCGGGGAGCTGTTTTTT.

The CDR3: CSAKIRPDRVNADTQYF. CDR3 coding DNA: TGCAGCGCAAAAATAAGACCGGACAGGGTAAACGCAGATACGCAGTATTTT. This sequence joins TRBV29-1 and TRBJ2-3, with TRBD1 matching 8 bases. V lost 7 bases and J lost 4; bases outside the gene matches: 19. The CDR3 is made up of 17 amino acids. Per germline, CDR1 SQVTM and CDR2 ANQGSEA.

This clonotype occurred many times. The rearrangement uses TRBV19 and TRBJ2-1; possibly TRBD2 for D (7 bases). With 6 bases removed from V and 8 bases from J, the gap between germline ends came to 29 bases. CDR1 is LNHDA, CDR2 SQIVND, per germline (reference sequence). This CDR3 comprises 18 residues. The CDR3 DNA reads as TGTGCCAGTAGCCCGACTAGGGGCTCGGGGGGCTACACATATGAGCAGTTCTTC. This gives the protein CASSPTRGSGGYTYEQFF.

Many counts were recorded for this clonotype. The chain combines TRBV7-9 with TRBJ2-3, with D hard to call. CDR3 length: 14 residues. The V gene's germline CDR1 is SEHNR and CDR2 FQNEAQ (reference sequence). Trimming took 1 base from V and 6 from J, leaving 11 bases between them. The chain's CDR3 is CASSLGPSYDTQYF. The CDR3 DNA is TGTGCCAGCAGCTTAGGTCCTAGTTATGATACGCAGTATTTT.